These 20 T cell receptor beta chains came from one sample sequenced in a study of blood T cell repertoires in COVID-19. Here immunoSEQ multiplex PCR was the method, and the copy in TCRdb shows in-frame clones only, minus some. The sample contains some 250,000 clones, about 89% of which appear only once. Sequenced sample: PBMCs or T cells enriched from blood (not recorded which). These receptors were taken from a human donor in a cohort exposed to, infected with or recovered from COVID-19 (not recorded which). The donor label of this sample is uncertain.

The V and J genes are TRBV6-2 or TRBV6-3 and TRBJ1-3; D is unclear. Trimming took off 5 bases at V and 2 bases at J, with 10 bases between the two ends. The CDR3 has 14 amino acids. The germline V gene encodes CDR1 MNHEY and CDR2 SVGEGT. CDR3 sequence (DNA): TGTGCCAGCAGTACCTACGGGACTGGAAACACCATATATTTT. It codes for CASSTYGTGNTIYF.

CDR3 residues: CAWSTGNTQYF. In nucleotides, the CDR3 is TGTGCCTGGAGTACAGGGAATACGCAGTATTTT. The chain has TRBV30 and TRBJ2-3, with a tentative D call TRBD1 (6 bases). V lost 2 bases and J 7 bases, leaving 7 bases between the germline ends. The CDR3 covers 11 residues. The germline V gene encodes CDR1 GTSNPN and CDR2 SVGIG (reference sequence). Variable domain in full (rest from reference TRBV30 and TRBJ2-3): SQTIHQWPATLVQPVGSPLSLECTVEGTSNPNLYWYRQAAGRGLQLLFYSVGIGQISSEVPQNLSASRPQDRQFILSSKKLLLSDSGFYLCAWSTGNTQYFGPGTRLTVL.

This chain links TRBV20-1 with TRBJ2-1; the match to TRBD2 covers 8 bases. The CDR3 sequence is 14 residues long. Germline V gives CDR1 DFQATT, CDR2 SNEGSKA (reference sequence). J gave up 4 bases and V 3 bases, and 5 bases lay outside the gene matches. CDR3 sequence: CSASRAGAYNEQFF. The CDR3, as DNA: TGCAGTGCTAGTCGAGCGGGGGCTTACAATGAGCAGTTCTTC.

The chain is built from TRBV7-9 and TRBJ2-3, with TRBD1 matching over 9 bases. Germline CDR1 is SEHNR and CDR2 is FQNEAQ (reference sequence). Trimming took 5 bases from V and 1 from J; bases not matched to a gene: 13. This CDR3 region has 18 residues. CDR3 coding DNA: TGTGCCAGCAGCCCCGAAGCTTGGGACAGGGCGCGCACAGATACGCAGTATTTT. Amino acid sequence: CASSPEAWDRARTDTQYF. Complete variable domain (other parts from reference TRBV7-9 and TRBJ2-3): DTGVSQNPRHKITKRGQNVTFRCDPISEHNRLYWYRQTLGQGPEFLTYFQNEAQLEKSRLLSDRFSAERPKGSFSTLEIQRTEQGDSAMYLCASSPEAWDRARTDTQYFGPGTRLTVL.

The gene calls are TRBV5-1 and TRBJ1-2; 7 nucleotides agree with TRBD1. J was trimmed by 2 bases and V by 2 bases; bases with no gene match: 3. There are 14 residues in the CDR3. The germline V gene has CDR1 SGHRS and CDR2 YFSETQ. The CDR3 spells CASSLGTANYGYTF. The CDR3 coding sequence is TGCGCCAGCAGCTTAGGGACAGCCAACTATGGCTACACCTTC.

The rearrangement uses TRBV4-2 and TRBJ2-3, with 7 bases fitting TRBD2. This CDR3 region has 16 residues. In germline, CDR1 is LGHNA, CDR2 YNFKEQ. Losses at the gene ends were 0 bases for V and 1 base for J; bases not matched to a gene: 4. The CDR3 is CASSQESAGGTDTQYF. In DNA, the CDR3 is TGTGCCAGCAGCCAAGAAAGTGCGGGGGGCACAGATACGCAGTATTTT.

The chain joins TRBV25-1 to TRBJ2-7, with 7 bases fitting TRBD2. Germline V gene lookup returns CDR1 MGHDK and CDR2 SYGVNS. V gave up 10 bases and J gave up 7 bases; unmatched junction bases: 13. This CDR3 spans 13 amino acids. The CDR3 nucleotides read TGTGCCACGACGTTGGTGGGGGAGGGAGAGCAGTACTTC. This translates into CATTLVGEGEQYF.

The J gene is TRBJ1-6, the V gene TRBV5-6; possibly TRBD1 for D (5 bases). Germline CDR1 is SGHDT and CDR2 is YYEEEE. The CDR3 has 15 residues. V lost 0 bases and J 7 bases, leaving 11 bases between the germline ends. The CDR3 region is CASSLVGVLNSPLHF. The CDR3 DNA follows: TGTGCCAGCAGCTTGGTAGGGGTTCTAAATTCACCCCTCCACTTT. The full variable domain, with the rest looked up from reference TRBV5-6 and TRBJ1-6, is DAGVTQSPTHLIKTRGQQVTLRCSPKSGHDTVSWYQQALGQGPQFIFQYYEEEERQRGNFPDRFSGHQFPNYSSELNVNALLLGDSALYLCASSLVGVLNSPLHFGNGTRLTVT.

The genes are TRBV21-1 and TRBJ1-1; the table's D call of TRBD1 was not tested on the DNA. TRBV21-1 is an annotated pseudogene. The CDR3 has 13 residues. The CDR3 DNA is TGTGCCAGCCGGAACAGGGATTTTAGCGAAGCTTTCTTT. Translating it yields CASRNRDFSEAFF.

The chain is built from TRBV4-1 and TRBJ2-1, with TRBD2 matching 10 bases. Per the germline V gene, CDR1 is MGHRA and CDR2 is YSYEKL. V dropped 4 bases and J dropped 2; count of bases not matched to a gene: 11. This CDR3 spans 18 amino acids. As DNA, the CDR3 is TGCGCCAGCAGCCCCGCAGACTTCCTAGCGGGGGCCTACAATGAGCAGTTCTTC. Residues: CASSPADFLAGAYNEQFF.

The genes are TRBV4-1 and TRBJ1-2, with D unclear. Per germline, CDR1 MGHRA and CDR2 YSYEKL. Trimming removed 1 base from V and 4 bases from J, with 16 bases in between. The CDR3 runs to 16 residues. The CDR3 DNA is TGCGCCAGCAGCCAAGGGGCCCTTTTCTCTCCCTATGGCTACACCTTC. Translated: CASSQGALFSPYGYTF.

The V call is TRBV29-1, the J call TRBJ1-2; the D gene is possibly TRBD1 (6 bases). Trimming removed 5 bases from V and 3 bases from J, with 10 bases in between. The CDR3 is 12 residues long. Germline V gives CDR1 SQVTM, CDR2 ANQGSEA. For the CDR3, the DNA is TGCAGCGTTAAAGGGGGGGACTATGGCTACACCTTC. Amino acid sequence: CSVKGGDYGYTF.

The rearrangement uses TRBV30 and TRBJ1-4; 8 positions agree with TRBD1. Per germline, CDR1 GTSNPN and CDR2 SVGIG (reference sequence). The CDR3 is 16 amino acids. The trim removed 3 bases at V and 5 bases at J, leaving 11 bases unmatched. The CDR3 sequence is CAWRAPGTGKNEKLFF. In nucleotides, the CDR3 is TGTGCCTGGAGGGCTCCCGGGACAGGCAAAAATGAAAAACTGTTTTTT.

This chain joins TRBV4-1 and TRBJ1-5; D gene unclear. The CDR3 extends over 17 amino acids. In germline, CDR1 is MGHRA, CDR2 YSYEKL. V was clipped by 1 base and J by 1 base, with 14 bases between them. The CDR3 DNA is TGCGCCAGCAGCCAAGGCCCGCGGGGTAAGAGCAATCAGCCCCAGCATTTT. Protein sequence: CASSQGPRGKSNQPQHF.

The rearrangement links TRBV18 to TRBJ1-5, with 9 bases fitting TRBD1. Unmatched junction bases numbered 6, after V lost 4 bases and J lost 2 bases. CDR3 length equals 16 residues. Germline-derived CDR1 and CDR2 are KGHSH and LQKENI. CDR3 in amino acids: CASSHGQGRGNQPQHF. The CDR3, as DNA: TGTGCCAGCTCACACGGACAGGGGCGCGGCAATCAGCCCCAGCATTTT.

The V call is TRBV4-1, the J call TRBJ1-4; 9 bases fit TRBD1. V was clipped by 1 base and J by 8 bases; unmatched bases: 8. The CDR3 has 16 amino acids. The germline gives CDR1 MGHRA, CDR2 YSYEKL. The DNA for the CDR3 is TGCGCCAGCAGCCAAGCCCCGACAGGGGGGCGGGAAAAACTGTTTTTT. Translation: CASSQAPTGGREKLFF.

There are a few counts of this clone. The CDR3 DNA reads TGTGCTAGTGGTTTAATGAGAGGGTCTGGGGCCAACGTCCTGACTTTC. Protein sequence: CASGLMRGSGANVLTF. This chain uses TRBV12-5 with TRBJ2-6; a weak D match, TRBD2 (5 bases). The ends were cut back, 3 bases at V and 1 base at J, with 10 bases in the middle. The CDR3 is 16 amino acids. In germline, CDR1 is LGHNT, CDR2 FRNRAP.

This rearrangement joins TRBV2 to TRBJ1-4; 7 bases are shared with TRBD1. V dropped 1 base and J dropped 4; count of bases not matched to a gene: 3. The CDR3 totals 15 residues. Germline CDR1 is SNHLY and CDR2 is FYNNEI. The CDR3 here is CASSEDRGINEKLFF. The CDR3, as DNA: TGTGCCAGCAGTGAAGACAGGGGCATTAATGAAAAACTGTTTTTT. The whole variable domain, remainder taken from reference TRBV2 and TRBJ1-4, is EPEVTQTPSHQVTQMGQEVILRCVPISNHLYFYWYRQILGQKVEFLVSFYNNEISEKSEIFDDQFSVERPDGSNFTLKIRSTKLEDSAMYFCASSEDRGINEKLFFGSGTQLSVL.

The chain carries TRBV18 and TRBJ1-1; TRBD1 is a possible D gene (5 bases). This CDR3 region has 13 residues. Germline lookup yields CDR1 KGHSH and CDR2 LQKENI. Trimming removed 5 bases from V and 3 bases from J, with 10 bases in between. The CDR3 DNA reads as TGTGCCAGCTCAGGGTCGGGGGACACTGAAGCTTTCTTT. Amino acid sequence: CASSGSGDTEAFF. Filled out from reference TRBV18 and TRBJ1-1, the complete variable domain reads NAGVMQNPRHLVRRRGQEARLRCSPMKGHSHVYWYRQLPEEGLKFMVYLQKENIIDESGMPKERFSAEFPKEGPSILRIQQVVRGDSAAYFCASSGSGDTEAFFGQGTRLTVV.

The rearrangement uses TRBV5-4 and TRBJ1-1; D gene ambiguous. Deletions cut 0 bases from V and 2 bases from J, with 8 bases between. From germline, CDR1 is SGHNT and CDR2 YYREEE (reference sequence). CDR3 length equals 14 residues. CDR3 nucleotide sequence: TGTGCCAGCAGCTTGGATGCGGATAACACTGAAGCTTTCTTT. This codes for CASSLDADNTEAFF.